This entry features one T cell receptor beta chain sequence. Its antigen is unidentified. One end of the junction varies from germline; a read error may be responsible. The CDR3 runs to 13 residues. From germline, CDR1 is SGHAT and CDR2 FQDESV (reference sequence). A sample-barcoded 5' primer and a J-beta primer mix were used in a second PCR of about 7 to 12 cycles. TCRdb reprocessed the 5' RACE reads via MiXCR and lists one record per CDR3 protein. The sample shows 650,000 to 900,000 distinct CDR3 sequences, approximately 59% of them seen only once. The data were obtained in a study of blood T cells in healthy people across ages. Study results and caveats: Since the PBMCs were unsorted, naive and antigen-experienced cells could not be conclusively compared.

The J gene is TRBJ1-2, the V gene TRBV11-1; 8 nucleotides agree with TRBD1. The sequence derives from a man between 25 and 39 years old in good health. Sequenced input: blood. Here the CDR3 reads CAGSGQGVYGYTF. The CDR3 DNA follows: TGTGCCGGCAGCGGACAGGGAGTATATGGCTACACCTTC. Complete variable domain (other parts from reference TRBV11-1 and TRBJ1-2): EAEVAQSPRYKITEKSQAVAFWCDPISGHATLYWYRQILGQGPELLVQFQDESVVDDSQLPKDRFSAERLKGVDSTLKIQPAELGDSAMYLCAGSGQGVYGYTFGSGTRLTVV.